Here is one T cell receptor beta chain with its context. Its antigen is not known. This record belongs to a study of cytomegalovirus exposure and HLA in healthy donors. Study-wide background: One earlier analysis, a look at around 180 million T cells, found some 120 million unique TCR beta sequences. Study findings and constraints: Analysis was carried out at a later point, and it linked a missense DCLRE1C variant to TCR beta V- and J-gene trimming. Altogether, 164 TCR beta chains were recorded as cytomegalovirus-associated.

CDR1 and CDR2 from the germline V gene are MGHDK and SYGVNS. V lost 3 bases, J lost 3 bases, and 5 bases stayed unmatched. This CDR3 comprises 14 residues. Primers for the PCR totalled 60 Vbeta and 13 Jbeta. Data came from immunoSEQ multiplex PCR; TCRdb stores just in-frame clones and leaves some out. The table has around 91,000 clones, approximately 88% seen once. This receptor was taken from a man aged 18 to 29 in good health and CMV-seronegative. The genes are TRBV25-1 and TRBJ2-7; 7 bases agree with TRBD2. Sequenced: PBMCs. The CDR3 nucleotides are TGTGCCAGCAGTGAGGCGGGAGACCTCTACGAGCAGTACTTC. This codes for CASSEAGDLYEQYF.